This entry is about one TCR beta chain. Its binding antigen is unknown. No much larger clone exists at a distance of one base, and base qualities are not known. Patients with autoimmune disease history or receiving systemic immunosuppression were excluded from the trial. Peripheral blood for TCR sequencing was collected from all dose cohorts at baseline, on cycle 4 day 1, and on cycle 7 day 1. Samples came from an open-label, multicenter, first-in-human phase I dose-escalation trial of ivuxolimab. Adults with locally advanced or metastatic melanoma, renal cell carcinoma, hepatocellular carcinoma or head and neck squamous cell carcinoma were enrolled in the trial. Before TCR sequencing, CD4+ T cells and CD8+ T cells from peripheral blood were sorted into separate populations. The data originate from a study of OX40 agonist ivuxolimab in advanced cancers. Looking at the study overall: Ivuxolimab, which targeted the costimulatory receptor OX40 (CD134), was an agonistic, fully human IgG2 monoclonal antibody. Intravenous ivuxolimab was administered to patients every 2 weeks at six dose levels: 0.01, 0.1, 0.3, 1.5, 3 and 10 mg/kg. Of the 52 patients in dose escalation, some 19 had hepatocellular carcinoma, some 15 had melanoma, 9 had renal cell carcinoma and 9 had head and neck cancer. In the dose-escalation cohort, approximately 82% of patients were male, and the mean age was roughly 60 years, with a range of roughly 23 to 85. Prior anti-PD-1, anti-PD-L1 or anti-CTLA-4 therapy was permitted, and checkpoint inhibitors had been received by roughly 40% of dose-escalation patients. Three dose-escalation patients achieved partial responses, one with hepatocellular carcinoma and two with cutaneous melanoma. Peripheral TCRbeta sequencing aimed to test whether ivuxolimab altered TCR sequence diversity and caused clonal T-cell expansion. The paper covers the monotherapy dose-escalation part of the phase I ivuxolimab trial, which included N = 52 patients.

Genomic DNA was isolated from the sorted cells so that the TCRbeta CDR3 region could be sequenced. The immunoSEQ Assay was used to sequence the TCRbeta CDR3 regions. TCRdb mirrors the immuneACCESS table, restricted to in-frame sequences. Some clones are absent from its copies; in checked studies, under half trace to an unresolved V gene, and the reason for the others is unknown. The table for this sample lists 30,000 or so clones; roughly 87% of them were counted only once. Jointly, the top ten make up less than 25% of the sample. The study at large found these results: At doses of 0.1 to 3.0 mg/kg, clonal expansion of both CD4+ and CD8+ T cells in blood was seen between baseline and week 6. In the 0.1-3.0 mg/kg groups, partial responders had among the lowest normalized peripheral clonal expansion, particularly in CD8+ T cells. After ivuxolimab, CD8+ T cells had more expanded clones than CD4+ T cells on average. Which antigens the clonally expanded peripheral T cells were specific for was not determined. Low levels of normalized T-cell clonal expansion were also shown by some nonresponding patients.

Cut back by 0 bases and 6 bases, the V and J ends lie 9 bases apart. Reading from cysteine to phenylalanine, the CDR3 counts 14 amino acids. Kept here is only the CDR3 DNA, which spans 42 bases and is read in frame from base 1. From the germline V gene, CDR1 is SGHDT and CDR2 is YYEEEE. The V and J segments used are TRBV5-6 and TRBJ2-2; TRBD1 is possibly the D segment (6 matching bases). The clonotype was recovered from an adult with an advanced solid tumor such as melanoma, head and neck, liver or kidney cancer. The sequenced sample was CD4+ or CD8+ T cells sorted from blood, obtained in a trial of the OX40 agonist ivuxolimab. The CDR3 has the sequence CASSLDRVAGELFF. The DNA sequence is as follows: TGTGCCAGCAGCTTGGACAGGGTGGCCGGGGAGCTGTTTTTT.